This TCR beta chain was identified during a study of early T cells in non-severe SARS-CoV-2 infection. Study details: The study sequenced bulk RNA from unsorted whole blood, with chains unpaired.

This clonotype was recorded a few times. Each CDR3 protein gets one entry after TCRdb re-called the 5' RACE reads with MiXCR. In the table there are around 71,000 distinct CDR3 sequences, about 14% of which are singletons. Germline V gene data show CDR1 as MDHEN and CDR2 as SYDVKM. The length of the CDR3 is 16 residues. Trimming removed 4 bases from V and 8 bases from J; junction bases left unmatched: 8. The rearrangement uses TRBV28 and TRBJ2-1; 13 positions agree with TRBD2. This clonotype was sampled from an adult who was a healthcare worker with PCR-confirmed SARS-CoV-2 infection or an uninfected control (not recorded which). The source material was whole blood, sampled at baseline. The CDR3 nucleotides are TGTGCCAGCAGTTACCGGACTAGCGGGAGAGGCGATGAGCAGTTCTTC. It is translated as CASSYRTSGRGDEQFF.